This is a list of T cell receptor beta chains from one sample in a study of technical replicates of blood from several donors. Using immunoSEQ multiplex PCR, the repertoire was profiled, and TCRdb retains in-frame clones only, with some absent. Found here are tens of thousands of clones, 75% to 95% of them singletons; the top ten hold approximately 0.4%. The sample taken for sequencing was T cells isolated from PBMCs. The source is a human donor in good health. Some clones in this sample may be carry-over from other donors' samples. The CDR3 runs from the conserved cysteine through the conserved F or W. The order of the fields is V gene, clone size, D gene, CDR3 length, J gene, CDR3 DNA, CDR3 protein. D genes are given only for firm matches. Some rows have no size entry. The others give once, few or many, or a class for an expanded clone.

TRBV19	NA	TRBD2	14	TRBJ2-5	TGTGCCAGTAGTGCCACTAGCGACCAAGAGACCCAGTACTTC	CASSATSDQETQYF
TRBV5-1	once	NA	13	TRBJ2-1	TGCGCCAGCAGCCTAGAGATAGGCAATGAGCAGTTCTTC	CASSLEIGNEQFF
TRBV10-1	NA	NA	12	TRBJ1-4	TGCGCCAGGTTGAGCCTTAATGAAAAACTGTTTTTT	CARLSLNEKLFF
TRBV6-1	NA	NA	15	TRBJ2-7	TGTGCCAGCAGTGAAAAGGGTCTAGCCTCCTACGAGCAGTACTTC	CASSEKGLASYEQYF
TRBV5-1	NA	NA	13	TRBJ2-7	TGCGCCAGCAGGGAGGGACCTTCCTACGAGCAGTACTTC	CASREGPSYEQYF
TRBV30	NA	NA	13	TRBJ1-2	TGTGCCTGGAGTGTATCCACAGGGTCTGGCTACACCTTC	CAWSVSTGSGYTF
TRBV2	once	TRBD2	13	TRBJ2-3	TGTGCCAGCAGGGGAGGGCCTATAGATACGCAGTATTTT	CASRGGPIDTQYF
TRBV19	NA	NA	13	TRBJ2-1	TGTGCCAGTAGCGGGAAACCTTACAATGAGCAGTTCTTC	CASSGKPYNEQFF
TRBV19	NA	TRBD2	15	TRBJ2-1	TGTGCCAGTACACTTAGCGGGAGCTCCTACAATGAGCAGTTCTTC	CASTLSGSSYNEQFF
TRBV28	NA	NA	15	TRBJ1-5	TGTGCCAGTCGAACAGGGAGCCTGAGCAATCAGCCCCAGCATTTT	CASRTGSLSNQPQHF
TRBV29-1	NA	NA	12	TRBJ2-7	TGCAGCGTTGGGGAGAACGCCTACGAGCAGTACTTC	CSVGENAYEQYF
TRBV29-1	NA	NA	13	TRBJ2-7	TGCAGCGCAACCGGGACAAACTTATACGAGCAGTACTTC	CSATGTNLYEQYF
TRBV27	NA	TRBD1	17	TRBJ2-6	TGTGCCAGCAGTTTATACGGACAGGCTTCTGGGGCCAACGTCCTGACTTTC	CASSLYGQASGANVLTF
TRBV6-5	NA	TRBD1	15	TRBJ2-5	TGTGCCAGCAGCCGGACAGGGGGCTTACAAGAGACCCAGTACTTC	CASSRTGGLQETQYF
TRBV6-5	NA	TRBD1	15	TRBJ2-2	TGTGCCACCAGAGGGGGGACAGGGGGCACTGGGGAGCTGTTTTTT	CATRGGTGGTGELFF
TRBV28	NA	NA	13	TRBJ2-7	TGTGCCAGCAGTACTGGTTCTGGCTACGAGCAGTACTTC	CASSTGSGYEQYF
TRBV4-3	NA	NA	14	TRBJ2-3	TGCGCCAGCAGCCAAGACGGGGGGCGGGATACGCAGTATTTT	CASSQDGGRDTQYF
TRBV5-1	NA	NA	13	TRBJ2-5	TGCGCCAGCAGCTTGATCGGGGGAGAGACCCAGTACTTC	CASSLIGGETQYF
TRBV9	NA	TRBD2	18	TRBJ2-2	TGTGCCAGCAGCGCCGCCCCGGGACTAGCGGGAGAGAGCGGGGAGCTGTTTTTT	CASSAAPGLAGESGELFF
TRBV2	NA	TRBD2	12	TRBJ2-7	TGTGCCAGCAGGGGACTAGCCTACGAGCAGTACTTC	CASRGLAYEQYF
TRBV13	NA	TRBD1	15	TRBJ2-1	TGTGCCAGCAGTCTCGACAGGGACCTAATTAATGAGCAGTTCTTC	CASSLDRDLINEQFF
TRBV6-4	NA	NA	13	TRBJ2-3	TGTGCCAGCAGTGGCGAAGTTCGCGATACGCAGTATTTT	CASSGEVRDTQYF
TRBV5-1	NA	TRBD1	14	TRBJ1-2	TGCGCCAGCAGAGATGGACAGGGGGCATATGGCTACACCTTC	CASRDGQGAYGYTF
TRBV6-1	NA	TRBD1	13	TRBJ2-7	TGTGCCAGCACCTCAGGGGGTCTCTACGAGCAGTACTTC	CASTSGGLYEQYF
TRBV10-3	NA	TRBD2	15	TRBJ2-7	TGTGCCATCAGTAGTGGACTAGCGGGAGTTGAAGAGCAGTACTTC	CAISSGLAGVEEQYF
TRBV29-1	NA	TRBD1	14	TRBJ2-7	TGCAGCGCTAGGTATGGGACAGTAACCTACGAGCAGTACTTC	CSARYGTVTYEQYF
TRBV7-6	NA	NA	15	TRBJ2-1	TGTGCCAGCAGCTTAGCGGATCGGGAGAGGCTCGAGCAGTTCTTC	CASSLADRERLEQFF
TRBV28	NA	NA	15	TRBJ1-3	TGTGCCACCGACGGCCGGGGGGCCTCTGGAAACACCATATATTTT	CATDGRGASGNTIYF
TRBV6-5	NA	TRBD1	15	TRBJ2-7	TGTGCCAGCAGCACCTCCGGGACAGGGTCCTACGAGCAGTACTTC	CASSTSGTGSYEQYF
TRBV5-1	NA	TRBD2	15	TRBJ2-4	TGCGCCAGCAGCACTCTAGCGGGAGCTGAAAACATTCAGTACTTC	CASSTLAGAENIQYF
TRBV5-1	NA	NA	15	TRBJ2-2	TGCGCCAGCAGCTTGGCGCAGGGTGGCACCGGGGAGCTGTTTTTT	CASSLAQGGTGELFF
TRBV27	NA	NA	16	TRBJ1-2	TGTGCCAGCAGTTTAAAAAGGAAGGGAGCTAACTATGGCTACACCTTC	CASSLKRKGANYGYTF
TRBV19	NA	NA	12	TRBJ2-7	TGTGCCAGCCAGAGTGGGCCCTACGAGCAGTACTTC	CASQSGPYEQYF
TRBV28	NA	NA	15	TRBJ2-7	TGTGCCAGCAGTCCCGGCAGGGCAGAGATCTACGAGCAGTACTTC	CASSPGRAEIYEQYF
TRBV30	NA	NA	11	TRBJ1-2	TGTGCCTGGAGTGTCGGTGTCGGCTACACCTTC	CAWSVGVGYTF
TRBV29-1	NA	NA	12	TRBJ1-1	TGCAGCGTTGAAAGCGGGAACACTGAAGCTTTCTTT	CSVESGNTEAFF
TRBV19	NA	NA	14	TRBJ2-1	TGTGCCAGTAAGGGGGACGGGACCTACAATGAGCAGTTCTTC	CASKGDGTYNEQFF
TRBV7-6	NA	NA	16	TRBJ1-5	TGTGCCAGCAGCCTTGGAGGGGATCGGGGCAATCAGCCCCAGCATTTT	CASSLGGDRGNQPQHF